The clone carrying this TCR beta chain was observed once. Its antigen is not identified. This CDR3 is 14 amino acids long. Trimming left V 0 bases short and J 1 base short, with 8 bases between. Germline V gene sequence: CDR1 GTSNPN, CDR2 SVGIG (reference sequence). TCRdb keeps only in-frame clones here, not all; method: immunoSEQ multiplex PCR. The sample includes about 100,000 clones, about 94% of them seen just once. This entry comes from a study of siplizumab effects on memory and regulatory T cells. Study-level points and caveats: Mean Treg-derived proportions of mappable alloreactive CD4+ clones were less than 80% for siplizumab and roughly 30% for controls. Proliferating Tregs from siplizumab cultures lacked functional confirmation of suppression. A major contribution to the alloresponse seemed to be made by naive T cells, which seemed more diverse than memory cells.

This chain uses TRBV30 with TRBJ2-3; tentatively, D is TRBD1 (5 bases). The sequence was collected from a human donor in good health. Sequenced input: non-Treg CD4+ T cells sorted from blood. Here the CDR3 reads CAWSVQVRTDTQYF. The CDR3 coding sequence is TGTGCCTGGAGTGTACAGGTCCGCACAGATACGCAGTATTTT.